These 14 T cell receptor beta chains came from one sample sequenced in a study of control samples from healthy donors and cancer patients. Assay used: immunoSEQ multiplex PCR; TCRdb lists only in-frame clones, some missing. Here the sample spans approximately 60,000 clones, about nine tenths being singletons. Sequencing was performed on PBMCs. The origin of the receptors is a woman in her fifties or sixties with colorectal cancer.

CDR3 bases: TGTGCCAGCAGTTCTTCCGGGACAGGCTATAATTCACCCCTCCACTTT. Encoded protein: CASSSSGTGYNSPLHF. The chain couples TRBV27 to TRBJ1-6; TRBD1 aligns across 8 bases. CDR3 length equals 16 residues. CDR1 and CDR2 (germline): MNHEY, SMNVEV (reference sequence). V shed 4 bases, J shed 3 bases, and the junction held 5 bases outside the gene matches.

J is TRBJ2-7 and V is TRBV18, with 7 bases identical to TRBD1. Trimming removed 5 bases from V and 2 bases from J; junction bases left unmatched: 6. Germline lookup yields CDR1 KGHSH and CDR2 LQKENI. The CDR3 spans 14 residues. Here the CDR3 DNA reads TGTGCCAGCTCATCGCCGGACAGGACCTACGAGCAGTACTTC. As protein: CASSSPDRTYEQYF.

The chain has TRBV28 and TRBJ1-2, with 8 bases identical to TRBD1. Unmatched junction bases numbered 16, after V lost 6 bases and J lost 4 bases. Germline V gene sequence: CDR1 MDHEN, CDR2 SYDVKM. The CDR3 is made up of 17 amino acids. In DNA form, the CDR3 reads TGTGCCAGCAGCGCAAAAGCCCGGACAGGGTTTATCTATGGCTACACCTTC. Translation gives CASSAKARTGFIYGYTF.

V usage is TRBV7-9 and J usage is TRBJ1-2; no definite D call. The CDR3 contains 15 residues. V lost 0 bases, J lost 0 bases, and 8 bases lay in between. Per the germline V gene, CDR1 is SEHNR and CDR2 is FQNEAQ (reference sequence). This CDR3 reads CASSLAGLANYGYTF. As DNA, the CDR3 is TGTGCCAGCAGCTTAGCGGGATTAGCTAACTATGGCTACACCTTC.

The rearrangement uses TRBV2 and TRBJ2-3; weak D call: TRBD1 (5 bases). Trimming left V 2 bases short and J 5 bases short, with 17 bases between. There are 16 residues in the CDR3. Germline CDR1 reads SNHLY; CDR2 reads FYNNEI. The CDR3 is CASSEIGRVYGDTQYF. In nucleotides, the CDR3 is TGTGCCAGCAGTGAAATAGGCAGGGTCTATGGAGATACGCAGTATTTT. Together with reference TRBV2 and TRBJ2-3, the CDR3 gives the full variable domain: EPEVTQTPSHQVTQMGQEVILRCVPISNHLYFYWYRQILGQKVEFLVSFYNNEISEKSEIFDDQFSVERPDGSNFTLKIRSTKLEDSAMYFCASSEIGRVYGDTQYFGPGTRLTVL.

The chain joins TRBV29-1 to TRBJ2-5; D ambiguous. Trimming took 4 bases from V and 2 from J, leaving 17 bases between them. Germline V gives CDR1 SQVTM, CDR2 ANQGSEA. This CDR3 has 15 amino acids. This CDR3 reads CSVGRSNDGQETQYF. Here the CDR3 DNA reads TGCAGCGTTGGCCGATCCAATGACGGACAAGAGACCCAGTACTTC. The whole variable domain, remainder taken from reference TRBV29-1 and TRBJ2-5, is SAVISQKPSRDICQRGTSLTIQCQVDSQVTMMFWYRQQPGQSLTLIATANQGSEATYESGFVIDKFPISRPNLTFSTLTVSNMSPEDSSIYLCSVGRSNDGQETQYFGPGTRLLVL.

The chain is built from TRBV3-1 (or the pseudogene TRBV3-2) and TRBJ2-7; D possibly matches TRBD1 or TRBD2 (6 bases each). In germline, CDR1 is LGHDT, CDR2 YNNKEL (reference sequence). The length of the CDR3 is 18 residues. Between the trimmed V and J ends, which lost 4 bases and 6 bases, there was a span of 28 bases. As DNA, the CDR3 is TGTGCCAGCAGCCGCGACCCATCTACTGGGGGGCCCAGTCTCGAGCAGTACTTC. Translation: CASSRDPSTGGPSLEQYF.

The chain has TRBV11-1 and TRBJ1-5; D is uncertain. Germline V CDR1 and CDR2: SGHAT, FQDESV (reference sequence). The CDR3 runs 13 residues. V dropped 1 base and J dropped 3 bases, with 4 bases sitting between them. CDR3 loop: CASSLEDNQPQHF. The CDR3 bases are TGTGCCAGCAGCTTAGAGGACAATCAGCCCCAGCATTTT.

V is TRBV24-1 and J is TRBJ1-2, with D uncertain. Trimming pared 4 bases from V and 3 bases from J, leaving 8 bases between. Germline loops: CDR1 KGHDR, CDR2 SFDVKD. This CDR3 is built from 13 residues. CDR3: CATSEGLHYGYTF. The CDR3 coding sequence is TGTGCCACCAGTGAGGGATTGCACTATGGCTACACCTTC.

This sequence joins TRBV20-1 and TRBJ1-2, with D hard to call. CDR1 and CDR2 from the germline V gene are DFQATT and SNEGSKA (reference sequence). The CDR3 has 12 amino acids. Trimming left V 3 bases short and J 4 bases short, with 9 bases between. CDR3 protein: CSASSRSYGYTF. CDR3 sequence (DNA): TGCAGTGCTAGTTCCCGGAGCTATGGCTACACCTTC.

The chain joins TRBV29-1 to TRBJ2-3; 10 bases line up with TRBD1. The V segment lost 3 bases and the J segment 4 bases; nucleotides outside the gene matches: 7. Germline V lookup: CDR1 SQVTM, CDR2 ANQGSEA. The CDR3 runs 15 residues. The CDR3 DNA is TGCAGCGTTGAGAGGGACAGGGGATCATCAGATACGCAGTATTTT. Its translation is CSVERDRGSSDTQYF.

V and J are TRBV7-2 and TRBJ1-3; D gene uncertain. Germline loops: CDR1 SGHTA, CDR2 FQGNSA. CDR3 length: 12 residues. Trimming cost V 0 bases and J 3 bases, with 0 bases left between them. The CDR3 coding sequence is TGTGCCAGCAGCTTAGCTGGAAACACCATATATTTT. It codes for CASSLAGNTIYF.

The chain couples TRBV29-1 to TRBJ2-7; D uncertain. Germline V gene sequence: CDR1 SQVTM, CDR2 ANQGSEA. The CDR3 length is 13 residues. V was shortened by 4 bases and J by 2 bases, with 12 bases between the two germline ends. CDR3 sequence reads: CSVVAGSTYEQYF. CDR3 in DNA: TGCAGCGTTGTGGCCGGATCCACCTACGAGCAGTACTTC.

This clone showed up just once. The rearrangement joins TRBV2 to TRBJ2-4; 7 nucleotides align to TRBD1. The CDR3 is 15 amino acids. Germline assignment: CDR1 SNHLY and CDR2 FYNNEI. J lost 5 bases, V lost 0 bases, and 4 bases had no gene match. The DNA for the CDR3 is TGTGCCAGCAGTGAAGCGGAAGGGGGCGAAAACATTCAGTACTTC. This codes for CASSEAEGGENIQYF.